This T cell receptor (beta chain) is from a study of shared clonotypes between healthy human individuals. Notes on the study in general: What naive subsets generally showed was a larger estimated richness than memory subsets showed.

Libraries were prepared by immunoSEQ multiplex PCR; TCRdb keeps only in-frame clonotypes and omits some of them. The sample holds 1,400,000 or so clones; less than 99% are singletons and the top ten take around 0.38%. V was cut by 5 bases and J by 0 bases, with 19 bases left in between. The CDR3 loop spans 17 amino acids. Germline lookup yields CDR1 SGHRS and CDR2 YFSETQ. As concerns this clone: What it binds is unknown.

The sequencing sample was made of naive CD4+ T cells sorted from blood. Stated subset: CD45RA+ positively selected. The sequence came from a man younger than 40 in good health. The J gene is TRBJ2-3, the V gene TRBV5-1; TRBD2 might be the D (5 bases). Written as DNA, the CDR3 is TGCGCCAGCAGACTAGGGCCTACTAGTCCCAGCACAGATACGCAGTATTTT. Residues: CASRLGPTSPSTDTQYF.